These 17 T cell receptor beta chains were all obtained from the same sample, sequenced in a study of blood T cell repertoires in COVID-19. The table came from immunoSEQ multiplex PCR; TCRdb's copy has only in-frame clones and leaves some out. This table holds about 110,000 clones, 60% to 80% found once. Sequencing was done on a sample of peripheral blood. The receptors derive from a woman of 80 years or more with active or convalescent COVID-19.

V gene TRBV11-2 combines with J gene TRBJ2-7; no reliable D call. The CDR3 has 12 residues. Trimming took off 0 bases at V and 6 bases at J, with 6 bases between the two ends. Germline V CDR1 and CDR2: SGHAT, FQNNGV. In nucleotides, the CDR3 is TGTGCCAGCAGCTTAGATCGTAGCGAGCAGTACTTC. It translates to CASSLDRSEQYF. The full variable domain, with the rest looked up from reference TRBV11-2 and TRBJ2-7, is EAGVAQSPRYKIIEKRQSVAFWCNPISGHATLYWYQQILGQGPKLLIQFQNNGVVDDSQLPKDRFSAERLKGVDSTLKIQPAKLEDSAVYLCASSLDRSEQYFGPGTRLTVT.

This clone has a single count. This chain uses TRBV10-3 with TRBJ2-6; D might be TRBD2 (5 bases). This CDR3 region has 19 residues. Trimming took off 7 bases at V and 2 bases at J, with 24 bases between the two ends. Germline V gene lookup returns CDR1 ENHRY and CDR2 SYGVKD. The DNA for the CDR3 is TGTGCCATCACTAACATCCTTGGTGGGAGAGGCACTGGGGCCAACGTCCTGACTTTC. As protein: CAITNILGGRGTGANVLTF.

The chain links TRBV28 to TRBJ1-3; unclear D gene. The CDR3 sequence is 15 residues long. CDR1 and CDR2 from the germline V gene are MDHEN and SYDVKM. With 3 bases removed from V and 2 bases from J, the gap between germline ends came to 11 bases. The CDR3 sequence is CASSFEEFPGNTIYF. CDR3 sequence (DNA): TGTGCCAGCAGTTTCGAGGAGTTTCCTGGAAACACCATATATTTT. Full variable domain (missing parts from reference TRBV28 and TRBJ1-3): DVKVTQSSRYLVKRTGEKVFLECVQDMDHENMFWYRQDPGLGLRLIYFSYDVKMKEKGDIPEGYSVSREKKERFSLILESASTNQTSMYLCASSFEEFPGNTIYFGEGSWLTVV.

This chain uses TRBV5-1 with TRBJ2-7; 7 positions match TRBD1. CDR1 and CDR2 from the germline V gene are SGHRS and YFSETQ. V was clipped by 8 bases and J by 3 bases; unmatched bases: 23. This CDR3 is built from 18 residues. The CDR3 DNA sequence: TGCGCCAGTAATGGTGGAACAGGGGTTTCGAGAGGCCACTACGAGCAGTACTTC. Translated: CASNGGTGVSRGHYEQYF.

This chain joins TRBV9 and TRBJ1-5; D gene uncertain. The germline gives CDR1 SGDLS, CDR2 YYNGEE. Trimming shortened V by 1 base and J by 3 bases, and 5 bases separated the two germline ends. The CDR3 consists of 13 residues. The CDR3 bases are TGTGCCAGCAGCGTATCCCTCAATCAGCCCCAGCATTTT. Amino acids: CASSVSLNQPQHF.

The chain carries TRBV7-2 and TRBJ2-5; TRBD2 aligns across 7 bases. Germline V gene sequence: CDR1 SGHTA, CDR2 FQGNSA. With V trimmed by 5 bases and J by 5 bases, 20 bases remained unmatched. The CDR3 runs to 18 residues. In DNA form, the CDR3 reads TGTGCCAGCAGCATCGGGAAGCGAGCTGGCGGGAGTTACGAGACCCAGTACTTC. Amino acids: CASSIGKRAGGSYETQYF.

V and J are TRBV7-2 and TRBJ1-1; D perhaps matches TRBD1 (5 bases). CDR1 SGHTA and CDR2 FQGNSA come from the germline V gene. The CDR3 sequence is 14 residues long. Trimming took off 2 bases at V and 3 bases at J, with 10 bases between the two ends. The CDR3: CASSLFGRDTEAFF. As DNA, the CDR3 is TGTGCCAGCAGCTTATTTGGCAGGGACACTGAAGCTTTCTTT.

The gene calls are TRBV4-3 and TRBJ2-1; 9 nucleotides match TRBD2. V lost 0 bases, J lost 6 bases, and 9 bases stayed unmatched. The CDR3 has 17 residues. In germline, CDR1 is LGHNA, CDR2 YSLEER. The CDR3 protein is CASSQDLLREGRNEQFF. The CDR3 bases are TGCGCCAGCAGCCAAGATCTGCTGCGGGAGGGCCGCAATGAGCAGTTCTTC.

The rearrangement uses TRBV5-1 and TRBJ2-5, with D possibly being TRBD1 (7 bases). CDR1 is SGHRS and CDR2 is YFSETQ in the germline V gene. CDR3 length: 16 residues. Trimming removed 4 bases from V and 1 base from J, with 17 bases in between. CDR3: CASSLRTGGAQETQYF. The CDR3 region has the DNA TGCGCCAGCAGCCTACGGACAGGAGGGGCCCAAGAGACCCAGTACTTC.

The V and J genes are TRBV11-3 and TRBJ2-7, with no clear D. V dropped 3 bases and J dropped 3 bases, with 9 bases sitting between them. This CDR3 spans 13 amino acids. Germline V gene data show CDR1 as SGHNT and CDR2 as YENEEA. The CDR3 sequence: CASSLHRDYEQYF. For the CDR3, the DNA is TGTGCCAGCAGCTTGCACCGAGACTACGAGCAGTACTTC.

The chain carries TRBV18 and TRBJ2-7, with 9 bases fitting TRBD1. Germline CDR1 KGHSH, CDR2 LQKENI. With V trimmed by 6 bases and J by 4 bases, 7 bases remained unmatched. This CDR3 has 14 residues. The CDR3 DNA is TGTGCCAGCTCCCGCGGACAGGGGACGTACGAGCAGTACTTC. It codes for CASSRGQGTYEQYF.

The CDR3 nucleotides are TGCGCCAGCAGTCGGTCTTTGGGCCGTGAAGCTTTCTTT. Amino acids: CASSRSLGREAFF. The V call is TRBV23-1, the J call TRBJ1-1; no reliable D call. TRBV23-1 is reported as an ORF; its role is uncertain. Between the trimmed V and J ends, which lost 4 bases and 7 bases, there was a span of 13 bases. The CDR3 is made up of 13 amino acids.

CDR3 nucleotides: TGTGCCAGCAGCTTAGCGAGGACAGGGGGCGCGGGCTATGGCTACACCTTC. This sequence encodes CASSLARTGGAGYGYTF. The chain combines TRBV7-9 with TRBJ1-2; TRBD1 matches at 11 bases. The germline V gene encodes CDR1 SEHNR and CDR2 FQNEAQ (reference sequence). The CDR3 totals 17 residues. Unmatched junction bases numbered 7, after V lost 0 bases and J lost 4 bases.

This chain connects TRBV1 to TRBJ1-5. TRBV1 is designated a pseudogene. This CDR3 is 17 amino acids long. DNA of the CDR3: TGCACCAGCAGCCAAGCGCCACGGGACTATAGCAATCAGCCCCAGCATTTT. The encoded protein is CTSSQAPRDYSNQPQHF.

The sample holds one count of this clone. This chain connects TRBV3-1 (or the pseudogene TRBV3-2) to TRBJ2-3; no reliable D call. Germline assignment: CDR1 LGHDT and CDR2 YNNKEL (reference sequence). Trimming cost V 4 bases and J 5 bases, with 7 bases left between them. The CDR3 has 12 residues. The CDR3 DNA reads TGTGCCAGCAGCCTACGCGGAGATACGCAGTATTTT. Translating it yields CASSLRGDTQYF.

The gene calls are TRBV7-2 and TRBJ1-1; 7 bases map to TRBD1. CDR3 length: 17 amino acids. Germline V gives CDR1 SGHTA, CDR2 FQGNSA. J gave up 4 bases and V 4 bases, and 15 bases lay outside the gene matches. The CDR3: CASSYRPGTVLGTEAFF. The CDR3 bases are TGTGCCAGCAGCTATCGTCCCGGGACAGTACTCGGCACTGAAGCTTTCTTT.

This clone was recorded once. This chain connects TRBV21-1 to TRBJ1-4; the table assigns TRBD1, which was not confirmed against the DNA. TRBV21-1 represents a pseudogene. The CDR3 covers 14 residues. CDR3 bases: TGTGCCAGCAGCGAAAGACAGGTGGTTGAGAAACTGTTTTTT. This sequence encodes CASSERQVVEKLFF.